This T cell receptor (beta chain) was retrieved from a study of T cell repertoires in cytomegalovirus infection (dated by TCRdb to between 2017 and 2020). Regarding the research as a whole: Alongside well-studied HLA-B-restricted epitopes, the peptide stimulations were aimed at recently identified HLA-C-restricted CMV epitopes, whose presentation resists viral immunomodulation. The HLA type of each donor mattered for the analysis, because public TCR beta signatures pointed to carriage of CMV infection along with the matching HLA type.

A remark on this clonotype: No cognate antigen has been identified for it. No clone much larger than this one lies a single base away; base qualities are absent.

The treatment or condition label on this specimen signifies: in vitro stimulation with specific CMV peptide epitopes to enrich CMV-specific T cells. The research as a whole found: In the ex vivo response, HLA-C-restricted CMV-specific TCR beta clonotypes were dominant, and in two of eight donors the single most frequent clonotype came from this HLA-C-restricted group. Carriers of CMV infection plus the relevant HLA type were discriminated by the cumulative frequency of public TCR beta family members in the study cohort and in an independent roughly 370-donor cohort.

The sequencer listed for this sample is Illumina HiSeq 1500. In TCRdb, the public reads were trimmed at Q25 with fastp and aligned with MiXCR, with productive beta chains retained. Rows merge per CDR3 protein into single entries with the most common DNA and genes. For this sample there are a few hundred thousand distinct CDR3 sequences; approximately 22% appear just once. The ten largest clones take up roughly 19% of the sample. V is cut back by 6 bases and J by 4 bases, with 9 bases in the junction unmatched. Via the germline V gene (reference sequence), CDR1 is DFQATT and CDR2 SNEGSKA. The CDR3 numbers 15 residues from cysteine through phenylalanine. Kept here is only the CDR3 DNA, which spans 45 bases and is read in frame from base 1.

This sequence was found in a human donor in good health (CMV status not recorded). Some clones in this sample may be carry-over from other donors' samples. Sample: cultured PBMCs, taken from culture after CMV antigen stimulation. The chain employs TRBV20-1 and TRBJ2-1; the central 10 bases match TRBD2. In nucleotide form, the sequence is TGCAGTGCCTCAGCGGGAGGGTCTTCGTACAATGAGCAGTTCTTC. Translation gives CSASAGGSSYNEQFF.